What follows are 9 T cell receptor beta chains derived from one specimen sequenced in a study of identical twins. TCRdb re-analysed the 5' RACE reads in MiXCR, keeping a single row per CDR3 protein. The sample consists of hundreds of thousands of distinct CDR3 sequences, approximately 7.8% of them appearing once. These records were also assigned to another study, of yellow fever vaccine responses in identical twins.

Sequencing was performed on CD8+ T cells sorted from blood. The source is a woman younger than 35 in good health.

This clonotype has at least ten counts. This chain uses TRBV6-4 with TRBJ2-1; 10 bases map to TRBD2. The CDR3 is 15 amino acids. Trimming took 6 bases from V and 3 from J; bases not matched to a gene: 5. Germline-derived CDR1 and CDR2 are MRHNA and SNTAGT. CDR3 nucleotide sequence: TGTGCCAGCAGCCCCGGGACTAGCGACTACAATGAGCAGTTCTTC. Its translation: CASSPGTSDYNEQFF.

This clonotype has just a few counts. The V call is TRBV27, the J call TRBJ2-1; weak D call: TRBD1 (6 bases). V lost 5 bases and J 6 bases, leaving 8 bases between the germline ends. Germline lookup yields CDR1 MNHEY and CDR2 SMNVEV (reference sequence). This CDR3 has 12 amino acids. The chain's CDR3 is CASSRGSNEQFF. The CDR3 DNA is TGTGCCAGCAGTAGGGGGTCCAATGAGCAGTTCTTC.

V and J are TRBV27 and TRBJ2-7, with 9 nucleotides matching TRBD2. The V and J ends lost 0 bases and 0 bases, in that order; junction bases with no gene match: 12. CDR1 is MNHEY and CDR2 is SMNVEV in the germline V gene (reference sequence). The CDR3 extends over 19 amino acids. CDR3 residues: CASSLSAPKTSGFSYEQYF. DNA for the CDR3: TGTGCCAGCAGTTTATCGGCCCCCAAGACTAGCGGCTTCTCCTACGAGCAGTACTTC.

This clonotype has just a few counts. The V and J genes are TRBV29-1 and TRBJ2-2, with 7 bases aligning to TRBD1. Germline CDR1 and CDR2: SQVTM and ANQGSEA. The V segment lost 5 bases and the J segment 9 bases; nucleotides outside the gene matches: 9. The CDR3 spans 13 residues. The CDR3 region has the DNA TGCAGCGTTAGGACAGGAGGAATCCGGGAGCTGTTTTTT. Protein sequence: CSVRTGGIRELFF.

This clonotype was detected a few times. The CDR3, as DNA: TGTGCCAGCAGCCTTCCCTTAGCGGGGGGGCCCACCGGGGAGCTGTTTTTT. This translates into CASSLPLAGGPTGELFF. The V and J genes are TRBV12-3 or TRBV12-4 and TRBJ2-2; 11 bases line up with TRBD2. The CDR3 length is 17 residues. J gave up 4 bases and V 6 bases, and 10 bases lay outside the gene matches.

This clonotype was picked up many times. The chain employs TRBV14 and TRBJ2-7; a possible D gene is TRBD1 (7 bases). V was shortened by 3 bases and J by 3 bases, with 21 bases between the two germline ends. The CDR3 loop spans 17 amino acids. Germline V lookup: CDR1 SGHDN, CDR2 FVKESK. The CDR3 DNA reads as TGTGCCAGCAGCCAGGGGGGAGACAGGGCATCGGACTACGAGCAGTACTTC. It is translated as CASSQGGDRASDYEQYF.

This clonotype was recorded at least ten times. The chain recombines TRBV7-9 with TRBJ1-1; D uncertain. CDR1 and CDR2 (germline): SEHNR, FQNEAQ (reference sequence). Trimming removed 6 bases from V and 3 bases from J, with 14 bases in between. This CDR3 region has 14 residues. Written as DNA, the CDR3 is TGTGCCAGCAGTGCGGGGAGGCCGGACACTGAAGCTTTCTTT. Its translation: CASSAGRPDTEAFF.

This clonotype was counted many times. The CDR3 DNA is TGTGCCAGCAGCCTTGGACGGAACTACGAGCAGTACGTC. Amino acids: CASSLGRNYEQYV. V is TRBV7-9 and J is TRBJ2-7; D is unclear. The germline V gene has CDR1 SEHNR and CDR2 FQNEAQ (reference sequence). The germline V and J ends were trimmed by 5 bases and 3 bases, with 11 bases remaining between them. The CDR3 totals 13 residues.

The genes are TRBV12-3 or TRBV12-4 and TRBJ2-2; no definite D call. The CDR3 loop spans 15 amino acids. V dropped 10 bases and J dropped 0 bases, with 15 bases sitting between them. The CDR3 sequence: CATSPLPANTGELFF. In nucleotides, the CDR3 is TGTGCCACAAGCCCGCTCCCCGCGAACACCGGGGAGCTGTTTTTT.